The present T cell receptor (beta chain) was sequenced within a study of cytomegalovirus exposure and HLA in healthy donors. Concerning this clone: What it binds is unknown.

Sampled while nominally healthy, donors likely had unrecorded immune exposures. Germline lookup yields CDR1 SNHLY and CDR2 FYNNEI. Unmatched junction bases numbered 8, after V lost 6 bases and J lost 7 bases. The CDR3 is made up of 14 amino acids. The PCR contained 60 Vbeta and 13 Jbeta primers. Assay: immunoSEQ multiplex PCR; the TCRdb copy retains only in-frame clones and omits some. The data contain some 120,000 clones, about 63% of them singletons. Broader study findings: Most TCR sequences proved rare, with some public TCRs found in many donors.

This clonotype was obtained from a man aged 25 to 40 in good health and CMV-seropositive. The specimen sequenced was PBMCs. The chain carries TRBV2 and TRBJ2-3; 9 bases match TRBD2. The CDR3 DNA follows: TGTGCCAGCAGAGCGGGAGGAACTGGGAATACGCAGTATTTT. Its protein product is CASRAGGTGNTQYF.